These 9 T cell receptor beta chains came from one sample sequenced in a study of T cell repertoires in cytomegalovirus infection. TCRdb analysed the reads with MiXCR anew, one entry per CDR3 protein. The table includes some 400,000 distinct CDR3 sequences, roughly a third detected once. The sample was PBMCs. The receptors were sampled from a human donor in good health (CMV status not recorded). Some clones in this sample may be carry-over from other donors' samples.

The V call is TRBV28, the J call TRBJ2-1; D is perhaps TRBD2 (6 bases). V shed 1 base and J shed 5 bases, with 15 bases lying between them. The CDR3 is 16 amino acids. The germline CDR1 and CDR2 sequences are MDHEN and SYDVKM. The chain's CDR3 is CASSLLGLQPNNEQFF. CDR3 DNA: TGTGCCAGCAGTTTATTGGGACTCCAACCAAACAATGAGCAGTTCTTC.

The chain is built from TRBV15 and TRBJ1-3, with 7 bases identical to TRBD1. CDR1 and CDR2 from the germline V gene are LNHNV and YYDKDF (reference sequence). This CDR3 is 15 amino acids long. V dropped 5 bases and J dropped 2; count of bases not matched to a gene: 6. CDR3 amino acids: CATSFVRGPGNTIYF. The CDR3 DNA sequence: TGTGCCACCAGCTTTGTAAGGGGGCCTGGAAACACCATATATTTT.

Concerning this clonotype itself: A much more abundant neighbour one base away suggests this may be a read error. The rearrangement joins TRBV7-2 to TRBJ2-2; D call uncertain. CDR1 and CDR2 from the germline V gene are SGHTA and FQGNSA. The germline V and J ends were trimmed by 6 bases and 7 bases, with 9 bases remaining between them. The CDR3 loop spans 12 amino acids. The CDR3 nucleotides read TGTGCCAGCAGTCAGGCGGTCGGGGAGCTGTTTTTT. Amino acid sequence: CASSQAVGELFF.

This clonotype has just a few counts. This sequence joins TRBV19 and TRBJ1-2, with a tentative D call TRBD1 (5 bases). Trimming shortened V by 5 bases and J by 5 bases, and 6 bases separated the two germline ends. This CDR3 is built from 11 residues. Germline assignment: CDR1 LNHDA and CDR2 SQIVND (reference sequence). The CDR3 sequence is CASSGAYGYTF. The DNA for the CDR3 is TGTGCCAGTAGTGGGGCGTATGGCTACACCTTC. The full variable domain, its missing parts supplied by reference TRBV19 and TRBJ1-2, is DGGITQSPKYLFRKEGQNVTLSCEQNLNHDAMYWYRQDPGQGLRLIYYSQIVNDFQKGDIAEGYSVSREKKESFPLTVTSAQKNPTAFYLCASSGAYGYTFGSGTRLTVV.

The chain joins TRBV4-3 to TRBJ1-4; no clear D. With 0 bases removed from V and 4 bases from J, the gap between germline ends came to 9 bases. The germline V gene has CDR1 LGHNA and CDR2 YSLEER. This CDR3 region has 15 residues. The CDR3 here is CASSQEVIHNEKLFF. The CDR3 bases are TGCGCCAGCAGCCAAGAAGTTATCCATAATGAAAAACTGTTTTTT.

Only a few counts were recorded for this clonotype. J is TRBJ2-7 and V is TRBV4-2; D not certain. The CDR3 is 14 amino acids. CDR1 and CDR2 from the germline V gene are LGHNA and YNFKEQ. V was cut by 0 bases and J by 3 bases, with 9 bases left in between. The DNA for the CDR3 is TGTGCCAGCAGCCAAGAGATGGTAGGCTACGAGCAGTACTTC. Amino acid sequence: CASSQEMVGYEQYF.

This clonotype was counted ten times or more. This sequence joins TRBV7-3 and TRBJ2-3; 13 bases line up with TRBD2. From germline, CDR1 is SGHTA and CDR2 FQGTGA. The V and J ends lost 0 bases and 3 bases, in that order; junction bases with no gene match: 9. The CDR3 has 19 amino acids. The CDR3 nucleotides are TGTGCCAGCAGCTTAACATCTTCCGGGACTAGCGGGGCTACAGATACGCAGTATTTT. It specifies CASSLTSSGTSGATDTQYF.

In this sample, this clonotype turned up a few times. This rearrangement joins TRBV6-1 to TRBJ1-2; perhaps TRBD1 as D (5 bases). CDR3 length: 14 residues. The V end lost 1 base, the J end lost 2 bases, and 8 bases lay between the germline ends. Germline V gene sequence: CDR1 MNHNS, CDR2 SASEGT. CDR3 in DNA: TGTGCCAGCAGTGAAGGGAGGGGCAACTATGGCTACACCTTC. This sequence encodes CASSEGRGNYGYTF.

The J gene is TRBJ2-1, the V gene TRBV29-1, with a possible D match to TRBD1 (7 bases). The V end lost 1 base, the J end lost 3 bases, and 13 bases lay between the germline ends. Germline-derived CDR1 and CDR2 are SQVTM and ANQGSEA. The CDR3 sequence is 15 residues long. The CDR3 is CSVEGYRGGYNEQFF. The DNA for the CDR3 is TGCAGCGTTGAAGGGTACAGGGGAGGCTACAATGAGCAGTTCTTC.